This T cell receptor beta chain appears in the sequencing data of a study of blood T cells in healthy people across ages. A second PCR, run for roughly 7 to 12 cycles, used a sample-barcoded 5' primer plus a J-beta primer mix. From the 5' RACE reads, TCRdb called clonotypes with MiXCR, one entry per CDR3 protein. The table has around 1.7 million distinct CDR3 sequences, roughly 27% seen once. Caucasian, healthy and from Russia, the donors were aged between about 6 and 90. V shed 6 bases, J shed 0 bases, and the junction held 6 bases outside the gene matches. CDR3 length equals 15 residues. The genes are TRBV12-3 or TRBV12-4 and TRBJ2-5; 8 positions agree with TRBD2. The material sequenced was blood. The sequence derives from a woman aged 30 to 39 in good health. This CDR3 is CASRGRGAHQETQYF. The CDR3 DNA reads as TGTGCCAGCAGAGGGCGGGGGGCCCACCAAGAGACCCAGTACTTC.